Listed here are 17 T cell receptor beta chains from one sample, sequenced in a study of immune evolution from preneoplasia to lung adenocarcinoma. TCRdb's table, derived via immunoSEQ multiplex PCR, lists solely in-frame clones and lacks some. This table holds 30,000 to 45,000 clones, about 73% found once. The sample comprised FFPE invasive lung adenocarcinoma tissue. The receptor source for this set is a person aged 55 to 75 with lung adenocarcinoma.

V and J are TRBV7-3 and TRBJ2-3; maybe TRBD2 (6 bases). The CDR3 is 15 residues long. Trimming took off 2 bases at V and 2 bases at J, with 11 bases between the two ends. Germline V lookup: CDR1 SGHTA, CDR2 FQGTGA. This CDR3 reads CASSLGTGTTDTQYF. The CDR3 DNA is TGTGCCAGCAGCTTAGGGACTGGAACCACAGATACGCAGTATTTT. The variable domain in full, with the rest retrieved from reference TRBV7-3 and TRBJ2-3, is GAGVSQTPSNKVTEKGKYVELRCDPISGHTALYWYRQSLGQGPEFLIYFQGTGAADDSGLPNDRFFAVRPEGSVSTLKIQRTERGDSAVYLCASSLGTGTTDTQYFGPGTRLTVL.

The chain has TRBV19 and TRBJ2-3; 8 bases are shared with TRBD1. The CDR3 sequence is 15 residues long. Germline V CDR1 and CDR2: LNHDA, SQIVND (reference sequence). Trimming removed 5 bases from V and 1 base from J; junction bases left unmatched: 5. The CDR3 protein is CASSVQGVRTDTQYF. CDR3 coding DNA: TGTGCCAGTAGTGTACAGGGGGTACGCACAGATACGCAGTATTTT.

V and J are TRBV2 and TRBJ2-1, with a possible D match to TRBD1 (5 bases). Trimming took 3 bases from V and 3 from J, leaving 9 bases between them. Germline V lookup: CDR1 SNHLY, CDR2 FYNNEI. The CDR3 runs 14 residues. The CDR3 reads CASSETAVYNEQFF. CDR3 in DNA: TGTGCCAGCAGTGAGACAGCTGTCTACAATGAGCAGTTCTTC.

This clone was detected only a few times. This chain uses TRBV4-2 with TRBJ2-3, with no clear D. Per germline, CDR1 LGHNA and CDR2 YNFKEQ. The V gene lost 1 base and the J gene lost 7 bases, with 9 bases spanning the gap. The CDR3 consists of 13 residues. The DNA for the CDR3 is TGTGCCAGCAGCCAAGGATGGTACAATACGCAGTATTTT. Its protein product is CASSQGWYNTQYF.

This chain links TRBV20-1 with TRBJ2-1; unclear D gene. The V gene lost 3 bases and the J gene lost 3 bases, with 3 bases spanning the gap. Germline-derived CDR1 and CDR2 are DFQATT and SNEGSKA (reference sequence). This CDR3 contains 11 residues. CDR3 DNA: TGCAGTGCTAGGAACTACAATGAGCAGTTCTTC. Translated, it gives CSARNYNEQFF.

The rearrangement joins TRBV7-9 to TRBJ2-2; 7 bases line up with TRBD1. V trimming: 5 bases; J trimming: 5 bases; junction bases outside the gene matches: 5. Per the germline V gene, CDR1 is SEHNR and CDR2 is FQNEAQ (reference sequence). This CDR3 is built from 14 residues. The CDR3 sequence is CASSARQGTGELFF. DNA of the CDR3: TGTGCCAGCAGCGCCCGACAGGGTACCGGGGAGCTGTTTTTT.

This clone was found many times. This rearrangement joins TRBV7-2 to TRBJ2-7; 9 bases match TRBD1. The CDR3 consists of 14 residues. Trimming removed 3 bases from V and 7 bases from J; junction bases left unmatched: 7. Germline-derived CDR1 and CDR2 are SGHTA and FQGNSA. The CDR3 loop is CASSLGTGRKEQYF. In nucleotides, the CDR3 is TGTGCCAGCAGCTTGGGGACAGGGAGGAAAGAGCAGTACTTC.

The V call is TRBV7-2, the J call TRBJ2-1; unclear D gene. CDR3 size: 18 residues. V dropped 0 bases and J dropped 8 bases, with 23 bases sitting between them. Germline-derived CDR1 and CDR2 are SGHTA and FQGNSA. CDR3 coding DNA: TGTGCCAGCAGCTTAGCGGTTAGGGCGAGAGGATCGGGCGATGAGCAGTTCTTC. It specifies CASSLAVRARGSGDEQFF.

V usage is TRBV5-1 and J usage is TRBJ2-2; 13 bases align to TRBD2. V shed 5 bases and J 3 bases; nucleotides not matched to a gene: 7. Germline V gene sequence: CDR1 SGHRS, CDR2 YFSETQ. This CDR3 is built from 17 residues. The CDR3 bases are TGCGCCAGCAGGTGGACTAGCGGGAGCCCCGACACCGGGGAGCTGTTTTTT. The encoded protein is CASRWTSGSPDTGELFF.

The chain uses TRBV27 and TRBJ2-7; TRBD2 aligns across 12 bases. This CDR3 has 15 residues. Germline assignment: CDR1 MNHEY and CDR2 SMNVEV (reference sequence). V lost 0 bases, J lost 4 bases, and 1 base stayed unmatched. CDR3 sequence reads: CASSLSTSGSYEQYF. The CDR3 DNA is TGTGCCAGCAGTTTATCGACTAGCGGGAGTTACGAGCAGTACTTC.

J is TRBJ2-7 and V is TRBV5-1, with no clear D. Germline CDR1 is SGHRS and CDR2 is YFSETQ. The CDR3 totals 14 residues. Trimming stripped 0 bases from V and 2 bases from J, with 9 bases between. CDR3 in DNA: TGCGCCAGCAGCTTGGACCCCACGACCTACGAGCAGTACTTC. It yields the protein CASSLDPTTYEQYF.

The J gene is TRBJ2-7, the V gene TRBV4-1; D might be TRBD2 (6 bases). V shed 0 bases and J shed 3 bases, with 15 bases lying between them. Germline V lookup: CDR1 MGHRA, CDR2 YSYEKL. CDR3 length equals 16 residues. CDR3 nucleotide sequence: TGCGCCAGCAGCCAAGATTGGGGGGTCGGAAACTACGAGCAGTACTTC. Its protein is CASSQDWGVGNYEQYF.

The genes are TRBV7-6 and TRBJ2-1; unclear D gene. The V end lost 5 bases, the J end lost 7 bases, and 12 bases lay between the germline ends. This CDR3 has 13 residues. CDR1 and CDR2 (germline): SGHVS, FNYEAQ. Here the CDR3 reads CASSPQTINEQFF. The DNA for the CDR3 is TGTGCCAGCAGCCCCCAAACCATAAATGAGCAGTTCTTC.

A single count supports this clone. V gene TRBV9 combines with J gene TRBJ2-2; unclear D gene. Per germline, CDR1 SGDLS and CDR2 YYNGEE. This CDR3 is built from 15 residues. Trimming cost V 0 bases and J 3 bases, with 9 bases left between them. This CDR3 reads CASSVGHRDTGELFF. The CDR3 DNA reads as TGTGCCAGCAGCGTAGGACACCGGGACACCGGGGAGCTGTTTTTT.

In this sample, this clone turned up a few times. The CDR3 loop reads CASSRGARDTEAFF. CDR3 bases: TGTGCCAGCAGCCGGGGGGCAAGGGACACTGAAGCTTTCTTT. V gene TRBV5-4 combines with J gene TRBJ1-1, with D possibly being TRBD1 (6 bases). Germline V gene sequence: CDR1 SGHNT, CDR2 YYREEE (reference sequence). The CDR3 totals 14 residues. The V end was cut by 4 bases, the J end by 3 bases, with 13 bases between.

This clone occurred a few times. The V call is TRBV18, the J call TRBJ2-7; the match to TRBD1 covers 9 bases. This CDR3 comprises 15 residues. Germline CDR1 reads KGHSH; CDR2 reads LQKENI. The V and J ends lost 0 bases and 4 bases, in that order; junction bases with no gene match: 4. CDR3 in DNA: TGTGCCAGCTCACCACCGTTGGGACAGGGTTACGAGCAGTACTTC. Protein product: CASSPPLGQGYEQYF.

The chain is built from TRBV7-2 and TRBJ2-1; TRBD2 aligns across 11 bases. The germline V gene encodes CDR1 SGHTA and CDR2 FQGNSA. This CDR3 has 17 residues. V lost 10 bases, J lost 7 bases, and 18 bases stayed unmatched. The CDR3 protein is CATGETSGIWGENEQFF. CDR3 nucleotides: TGTGCCACGGGGGAGACTAGCGGGATATGGGGGGAGAATGAGCAGTTCTTC.